The 2 T cell receptor beta chains in this list originate from one sample, sequenced in a study of early T cells in non-severe SARS-CoV-2 infection. TCRdb itself ran the 5' RACE reads through MiXCR, one entry per CDR3 protein. Of more than 55,000 distinct CDR3 sequences in the sample, roughly 13% are singletons; the top ten hold about 4.3%. Material: whole blood. These receptors all stem from an adult who was a healthcare worker with PCR-confirmed SARS-CoV-2 infection or an uninfected control (not recorded which).

This clonotype has just one count. The V call is TRBV6-5, the J call TRBJ1-2; D remains unclear. Germline CDR1 is MNHEY and CDR2 is SVGAGI. V lost 3 bases to trimming and J lost 2 bases, with 4 bases between them. The CDR3 has 12 residues. The DNA for the CDR3 is TGTGCCAGCAGTTATGGAAACTATGGCTACACCTTC. Amino acids: CASSYGNYGYTF.

This clonotype was seen many times. The chain joins TRBV6-5 to TRBJ2-7; D not certain. CDR3 length equals 15 residues. Germline V lookup: CDR1 MNHEY, CDR2 SVGAGI. Trimming took 2 bases from V and 4 from J, leaving 15 bases between them. The chain's CDR3 is CASSYNQPPEYEQYF. The CDR3 DNA reads as TGTGCCAGCAGTTACAACCAACCCCCCGAATACGAGCAGTACTTC.